Given below is one T cell receptor beta chain in context. These gene names are mouse names. The read ends 1 residue early relative to the CDR3; the germline J gene fills the gap. The CDR3 covers 14 residues. Germline V CDR1 and CDR2: LGHDT, YNNKQL (reference sequence). The V end was cut by 3 bases, the J end by 0 bases, with 8 bases between. This record belongs to a study of tissue T cells after allogeneic stem cell transplantation. Assay: immunoSEQ multiplex PCR; the TCRdb copy retains only in-frame clones and omits some. The table lists more than 700 clones, 65% to 70% of them singletons. Sequenced input: gut tissue. This TCR derives from a female BALB/c mouse in good health. As its MHC haplotype, the strain has H2-d. The chain couples TRBV4 to TRBJ1-2; no clear D gene. The CDR3 loop reads CASSYRHANSDYTF. The part of the CDR3 DNA that was read is TGTGCCAGCAGCTACAGGCACGCAAACTCCGACTACACC. The whole variable domain, filled in from reference TRBV4 and TRBJ1-2, reads ETAVFQTPNYHVTQVGNEVSFNCKQTLGHDTMYWYKQDSKKLLKIMFSYNNKQLIVNETVPRRFSPQSSDKAHLNLRIKSVEPEDSAVYLCASSYRHANSDYTFGSGTRLLVI.